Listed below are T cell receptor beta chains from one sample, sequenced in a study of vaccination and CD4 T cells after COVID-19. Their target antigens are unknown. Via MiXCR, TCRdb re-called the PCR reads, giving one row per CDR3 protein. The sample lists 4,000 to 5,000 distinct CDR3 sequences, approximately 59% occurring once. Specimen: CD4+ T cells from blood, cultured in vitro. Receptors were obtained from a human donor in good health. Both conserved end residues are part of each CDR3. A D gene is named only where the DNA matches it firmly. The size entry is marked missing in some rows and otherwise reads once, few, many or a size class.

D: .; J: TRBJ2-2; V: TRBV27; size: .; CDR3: CASSYRANTGELFF; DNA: TGTGCCAGCAGTTACAGGGCGAACACCGGGGAGCTGTTTTTT
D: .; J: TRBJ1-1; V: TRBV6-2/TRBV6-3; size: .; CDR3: CASRSPGGGDTEAFF; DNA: TGTGCCAGCAGGTCCCCGGGAGGGGGTGACACTGAAGCTTTCTTT
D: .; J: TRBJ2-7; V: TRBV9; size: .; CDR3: CVSSASVLSYEQYF; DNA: TGTGTCAGCAGCGCGAGCGTCCTCTCCTACGAGCAGTACTTC
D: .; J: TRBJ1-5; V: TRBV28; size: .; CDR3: CASRETPNQPQHF; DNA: TGTGCCAGCAGGGAGACCCCAAATCAGCCCCAGCATTTT
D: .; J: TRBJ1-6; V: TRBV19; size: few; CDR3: CASSGVGGRDLHF; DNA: TGTGCCAGTAGTGGTGTGGGGGGACGGGACCTCCACTTT
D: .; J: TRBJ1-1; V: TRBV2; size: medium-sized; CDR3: CASSEEQMNTEAFF; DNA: TGTGCCAGCAGTGAAGAACAGATGAACACTGAAGCTTTCTTT
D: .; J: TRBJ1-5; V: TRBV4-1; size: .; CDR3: CASSQDLGQPQHF; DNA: TGCGCCAGCAGCCAAGATTTGGGTCAGCCCCAGCATTTT
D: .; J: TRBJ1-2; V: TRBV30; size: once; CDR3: CAWVRAHGYTF; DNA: TGTGCCTGGGTTCGCGCTCATGGCTACACCTTC
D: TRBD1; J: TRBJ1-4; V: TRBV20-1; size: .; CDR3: CSARDRGTGVGEKLFF; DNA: TGCAGTGCTAGAGATCGAGGGACAGGGGTGGGTGAAAAACTGTTTTTT
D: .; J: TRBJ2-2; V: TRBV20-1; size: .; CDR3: CSARFVPTGELFF; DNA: TGCAGTGCTAGATTCGTACCCACCGGGGAGCTGTTTTTT
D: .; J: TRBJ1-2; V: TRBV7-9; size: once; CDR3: CASSLDSYGYTF; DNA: TGTGCCAGCAGCCTTGACAGCTATGGCTACACCTTC
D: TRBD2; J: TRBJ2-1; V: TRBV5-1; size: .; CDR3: CASSWSGTTYNEQFF; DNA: TGCGCCAGCAGCTGGAGCGGGACTACCTACAATGAGCAGTTCTTC
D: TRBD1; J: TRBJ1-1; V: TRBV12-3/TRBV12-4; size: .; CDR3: CASSLTGEVAEAFF; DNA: TGTGCCAGCAGTTTAACAGGGGAAGTCGCTGAAGCTTTCTTT
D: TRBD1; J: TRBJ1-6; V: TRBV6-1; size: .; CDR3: CASGTGVSPLHF; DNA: TGTGCCAGCGGGACAGGGGTTTCACCCCTCCACTTT
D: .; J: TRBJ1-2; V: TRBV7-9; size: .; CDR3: CASSRGDGGYTF; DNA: TGTGCCAGCAGCCGTGGGGACGGCGGCTACACCTTC
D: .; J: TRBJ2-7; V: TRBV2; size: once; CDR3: CASGKTLTYEQYF; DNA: TGTGCCAGCGGGAAGACGTTAACCTACGAGCAGTACTTC
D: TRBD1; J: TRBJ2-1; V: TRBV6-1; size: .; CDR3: CASSRRGQGNNEQFF; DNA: TGTGCCAGCAGCCGTAGGGGACAGGGGAACAATGAGCAGTTCTTC
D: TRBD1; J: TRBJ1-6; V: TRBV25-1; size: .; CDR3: CATAGTGGPSPLHF; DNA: TGTGCCACCGCCGGGACAGGGGGTCCCTCACCCCTCCACTTT
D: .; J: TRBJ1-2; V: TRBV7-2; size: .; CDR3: CASSLVVLDRPGYTF; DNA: TGTGCCAGCAGCTTAGTTGTCCTAGACAGGCCGGGCTACACCTTC
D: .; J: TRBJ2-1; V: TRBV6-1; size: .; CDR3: CASRRDITYNEQFF; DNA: TGTGCCAGCAGGCGGGACATAACCTACAATGAGCAGTTCTTC
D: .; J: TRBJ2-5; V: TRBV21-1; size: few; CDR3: CASSKEVAGGRVETQYF; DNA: TGTGCCAGCAGCAAAGAAGTGGCGGGAGGGAGGGTTGAGACCCAGTACTTC
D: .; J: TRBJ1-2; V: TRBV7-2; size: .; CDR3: CASSLAGGPATINYGYTF; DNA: TGTGCCAGCAGCTTAGCTGGGGGCCCAGCAACAATTAACTATGGCTACACCTTC
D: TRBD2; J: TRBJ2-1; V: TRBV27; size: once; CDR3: CASSFLAGAYNEQFF; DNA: TGTGCCAGCAGTTTTCTGGCGGGAGCCTACAATGAGCAGTTCTTC
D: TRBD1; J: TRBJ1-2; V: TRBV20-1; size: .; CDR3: CSARGDSNYGYTF; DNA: TGCAGTGCTAGAGGGGACAGTAACTATGGCTACACCTTC
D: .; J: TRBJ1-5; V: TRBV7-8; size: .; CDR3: CASSLEASAGLGQPQHF; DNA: TGTGCCAGCAGCTTAGAAGCGTCAGCCGGGTTGGGACAGCCCCAGCATTTT
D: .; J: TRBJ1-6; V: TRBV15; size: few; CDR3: CATSRVAAPLHF; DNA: TGTGCCACCAGCAGAGTGGCGGCACCCCTCCACTTT
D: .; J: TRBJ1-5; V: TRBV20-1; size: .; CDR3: CSATHSNQPQHF; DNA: TGCAGTGCTACCCATAGCAATCAGCCCCAGCATTTT
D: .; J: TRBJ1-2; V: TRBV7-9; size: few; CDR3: CASSLIYRDGYTF; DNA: TGTGCCAGCAGCCTCATTTACAGGGATGGCTACACCTTC
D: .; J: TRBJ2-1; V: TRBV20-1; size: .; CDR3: CSAPNRARSYNEQFF; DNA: TGCAGTGCCCCAAACAGGGCACGCTCCTACAATGAGCAGTTCTTC
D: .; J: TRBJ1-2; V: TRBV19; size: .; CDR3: CASSRSNYGYTF; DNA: TGTGCCAGTAGTAGGTCCAACTATGGCTACACCTTC
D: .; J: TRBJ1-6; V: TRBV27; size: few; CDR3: CASSSGAGVHYNSPLHF; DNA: TGTGCCAGCTCCTCCGGGGCAGGGGTACACTATAATTCACCCCTCCACTTT
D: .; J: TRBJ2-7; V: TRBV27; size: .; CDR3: CASSDGTSHYYEQYF; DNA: TGTGCCAGCAGCGACGGGACAAGTCACTACTACGAGCAGTACTTC
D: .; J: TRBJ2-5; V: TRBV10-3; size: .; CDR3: CAIWDRQETQYF; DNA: TGTGCCATCTGGGACCGACAAGAGACCCAGTACTTC
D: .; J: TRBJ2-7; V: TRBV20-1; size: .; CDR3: CSASGETYEQYF; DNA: TGCAGTGCTAGTGGGGAGACCTACGAGCAGTACTTC
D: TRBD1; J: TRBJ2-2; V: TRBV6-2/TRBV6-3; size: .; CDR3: CASSYVGQGTGELFF; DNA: TGTGCCAGCAGTTACGTTGGACAGGGCACCGGGGAGCTGTTTTTT
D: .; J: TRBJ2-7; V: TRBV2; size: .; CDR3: CASRWDGYEQYF; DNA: TGTGCCAGCAGATGGGACGGCTACGAGCAGTACTTC
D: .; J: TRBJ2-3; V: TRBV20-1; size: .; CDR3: CSANQGPTDTQYF; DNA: TGCAGTGCTAATCAGGGGCCCACAGATACGCAGTATTTT
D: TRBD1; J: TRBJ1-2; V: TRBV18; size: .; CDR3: CASSPGHRGGYTF; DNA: TGTGCCAGCTCACCAGGGCACAGGGGTGGCTACACCTTC
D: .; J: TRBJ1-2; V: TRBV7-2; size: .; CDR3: CASSLANRDTYGYTF; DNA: TGTGCCAGCAGCTTAGCCAACAGGGATACATATGGCTACACCTTC
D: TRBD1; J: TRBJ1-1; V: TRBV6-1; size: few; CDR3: CASSKGTANTEAFF; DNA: TGTGCCAGCAGTAAGGGGACAGCGAACACTGAAGCTTTCTTT
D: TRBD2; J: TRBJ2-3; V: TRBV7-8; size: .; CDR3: CASSLVRGGMNTQYF; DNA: TGTGCCAGCAGCTTAGTGCGGGGGGGCATGAATACGCAGTATTTT
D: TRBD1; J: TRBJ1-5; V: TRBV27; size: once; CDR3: CASNPAGQGAQPQHF; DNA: TGTGCCAGCAACCCGGCGGGACAGGGGGCTCAGCCCCAGCATTTT
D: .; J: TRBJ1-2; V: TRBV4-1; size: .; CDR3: CASSHLGGLSNYGYTF; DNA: TGCGCCAGCAGCCATCTCGGGGGTCTATCTAACTATGGCTACACCTTC
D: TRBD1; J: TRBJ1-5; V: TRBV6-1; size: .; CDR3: CASSTRHTGGSQPQHF; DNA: TGTGCCAGCAGCACAAGACACACAGGGGGTAGTCAGCCCCAGCATTTT
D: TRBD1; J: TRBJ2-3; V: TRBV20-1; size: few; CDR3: CSAKPGQGANTQYF; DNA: TGCAGTGCCAAACCGGGACAGGGGGCAAATACGCAGTATTTT
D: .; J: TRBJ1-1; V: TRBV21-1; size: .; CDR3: CASSIPGNTEAFF; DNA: TGTGCCAGCAGCATCCCAGGGAACACTGAAGCTTTCTTT
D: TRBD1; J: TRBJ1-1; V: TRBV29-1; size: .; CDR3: CSVERTGTEAFF; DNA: TGCAGCGTTGAAAGGACAGGGACTGAAGCTTTCTTT
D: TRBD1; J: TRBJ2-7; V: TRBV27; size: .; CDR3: CASSTTGVREQYF; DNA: TGTGCCAGCAGTACCACAGGGGTACGCGAGCAGTACTTC
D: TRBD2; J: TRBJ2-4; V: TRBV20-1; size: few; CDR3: CSALRLAGGTGVGNIQYF; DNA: TGCAGTGCACTCAGACTAGCGGGAGGCACTGGGGTGGGAAACATTCAGTACTTC
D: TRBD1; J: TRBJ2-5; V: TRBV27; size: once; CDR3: CASSPDGQGKKTQYF; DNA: TGTGCCAGCAGTCCTGACGGACAGGGGAAGAAGACCCAGTACTTC
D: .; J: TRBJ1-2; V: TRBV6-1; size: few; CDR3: CASSETGRDGYTF; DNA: TGTGCCAGCAGTGAAACAGGGAGGGATGGCTACACCTTC
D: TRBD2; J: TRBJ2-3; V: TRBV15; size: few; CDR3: CATSREGGPDSWDTQYF; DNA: TGTGCCACCAGCAGAGAGGGAGGGCCAGACAGTTGGGATACGCAGTATTTT
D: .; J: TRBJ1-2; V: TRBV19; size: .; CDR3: CASSITGTSGGYTF; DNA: TGTGCCAGTAGTATAACCGGGACCAGTGGGGGCTACACCTTC